Listed below are T cell receptor beta chains from one sample, sequenced in a study of blood T cell repertoires in COVID-19. Measured with immunoSEQ multiplex PCR; TCRdb has only the in-frame clones, and not every one. Of about 98,000 clones listed, approximately 80% are singletons. The sample consisted of peripheral blood. All receptors come from a man in his 70s with active or convalescent COVID-19. The CDR3 runs from the conserved cysteine through the conserved F or W. D genes are given only for firm matches. Clone size appears in some rows only: once, few, many, or a class for an expanded clone.

clone_size j_call d_call v_call cdr3_nt cdr3_aa
NA TRBJ1-4 NA TRBV7-2 TGTGCCAGCAGCTTGTCAATTGTTAATGAAAAACTGTTTTTT CASSLSIVNEKLFF
few TRBJ1-5 NA TRBV7-9 TGTGCCAGCAGCCCGCGCGGGGCCGCGACGAATCAGCCCCAGCATTTT CASSPRGAATNQPQHF
NA TRBJ1-1 TRBD1 TRBV5-5 TGTGCCAGCAGCTTGGGAGAGGGGGCAGTAAACACTGAAGCTTTCTTT CASSLGEGAVNTEAFF
NA TRBJ2-3 TRBD1 TRBV29-1 TGCAGCGCCCAACCGGGACAGGGGAACACAGATACGCAGTATTTT CSAQPGQGNTDTQYF
NA TRBJ1-1 NA TRBV5-4 TGTGCCAGCAGCTTGCGCGGGGCGAGGGCTTTCTTT CASSLRGARAFF
NA TRBJ2-3 NA TRBV7-3 TGTGCCAGCAGTAGGGACTTCACAGATACGCAGTATTTT CASSRDFTDTQYF
NA TRBJ1-1 TRBD1 TRBV27 TGTGCCAGCAGTTTATGGGGACAGGGTACTGAAGCTTTCTTT CASSLWGQGTEAFF
few TRBJ1-2 NA TRBV19 TGTGCCAGTAGTAAGTCGTGGGGCTCCAACTATGGCTACACCTTC CASSKSWGSNYGYTF
NA TRBJ2-2 NA TRBV9 TGTGCCAGCAGCGTAGACTCTAGGGGATACACCGGGGAGCTGTTTTTT CASSVDSRGYTGELFF
few TRBJ2-4 TRBD1 TRBV29-1 TGCAGCGTTGAGTCGGACAGGGGGGCCAAAAACATTCAGTACTTC CSVESDRGAKNIQYF
NA TRBJ2-7 NA TRBV5-8 TGTGCCAGCAGCTTGGGGCCACCCCGCACGAGGGAGCAGTACTTC CASSLGPPRTREQYF
NA TRBJ1-5 NA TRBV21-1 TGTGCCAGCAGCAATCCTTATTTCCTTCAGCCCCAGCATTTT CASSNPYFLQPQHF
NA TRBJ2-3 TRBD1 TRBV2 TGTGCCAGCAGACGTAACAGGGGGATCACAGATACGCAGTATTTT CASRRNRGITDTQYF
NA TRBJ2-7 NA TRBV12-2 TGTGCAAGTCGCACCCCGGGATGTGACGAGCAGTACTTC CASRTPGCDEQYF
NA TRBJ2-7 NA TRBV30 TGTGCCTGGAGTGTCCGGGGGGCGAGGTACGAGCAGTACTTC CAWSVRGARYEQYF
few TRBJ1-2 NA TRBV6-5 TGTGCCACGGGGGACGAATATGGCTACACCTTC CATGDEYGYTF
NA TRBJ2-1 TRBD2 TRBV7-2 TGTGCCAGCAGCCCTAGTGGGGGGGGGTACAATGAGCAGTTCTTC CASSPSGGGYNEQFF
NA TRBJ1-1 NA TRBV11-2 TGTGCCAGCAGCTTCCGGGACACTGAAGCTTTCTTT CASSFRDTEAFF
NA TRBJ2-1 NA TRBV11-2 TGTGCCAGCAGCTTAGAGACCGGAGCCTACAATGAGCAGTTCTTC CASSLETGAYNEQFF
NA TRBJ2-5 NA TRBV30 TGTGCCTGGAATAACCAGTACTTC CAWNNQYF
NA TRBJ2-1 NA TRBV6-5 TGTGCCAGCAGTCAACCAGGGGCGGGTGGAAATGAGCAGTTCTTC CASSQPGAGGNEQFF
NA TRBJ2-1 TRBD2 TRBV29-1 TGCAGCGTGGTGAGGGGCGGGGGGCCAAATGAGCAGTTCTTC CSVVRGGGPNEQFF
NA TRBJ2-1 NA TRBV2 TGTGCCGGTCAGTCCCTTGGGCAGCAGTTCTTC CAGQSLGQQFF
NA TRBJ2-5 NA TRBV5-6 TGTGCCAGCAGCTTGGTCCAGCGGCAAGAGACCCAGTACTTC CASSLVQRQETQYF
NA TRBJ2-3 TRBD2 TRBV11-1 TGTGCCAGCAGCTTAGGAGGAGTAGCGGGGACAGATACGCAGTATTTT CASSLGGVAGTDTQYF
few TRBJ1-1 NA TRBV7-3 TGTGCCAGCAGCTGGGGAGGGAACACTGAAGCTTTCTTT CASSWGGNTEAFF
NA TRBJ2-3 TRBD1 TRBV19 TGTGCCAGTAGTATAGATCCCCGGGACAGTACAGATACGCAGTATTTT CASSIDPRDSTDTQYF
NA TRBJ1-5 NA TRBV7-2 TGTGCCAGCAGGGTCACAGGGTTGGGGCCCCAGCATTTT CASRVTGLGPQHF
once TRBJ2-1 NA TRBV4-1 TGCGCCAGCAGCCTAGCTAGCACGAGCTCCTACAATGAGCAGTTCTTC CASSLASTSSYNEQFF
NA TRBJ1-6 TRBD1 TRBV7-2 TGTGCCAGCAGCACCGGGACAGCCCATTCACCCCTCCACTTT CASSTGTAHSPLHF
NA TRBJ2-4 TRBD1 TRBV27 TGTGCCAGCAGTTTTCGACAGGGGGGCAGAAACATTCAGTACTTC CASSFRQGGRNIQYF
once TRBJ1-2 NA TRBV5-4 TGTGCCAGCAGCCATTATGACAGATCTGGCTATGGCTACACCTTC CASSHYDRSGYGYTF
NA TRBJ2-2 TRBD2 TRBV7-9 TGTGCCAGCAGCTTAGACCCAGGACTAGGCCCATTCCCCCCCGGGGAGCTGTTTTTT CASSLDPGLGPFPPGELFF
NA TRBJ2-7 NA TRBV5-1 TGCGCCAGCAGCCGACAGGCTACCTACGAGCAGTACTTC CASSRQATYEQYF
NA TRBJ2-7 NA TRBV30 TGTGCCTGGAGCAGACAGGTGGGGTACGAGCAGTACTTC CAWSRQVGYEQYF
NA TRBJ2-2 NA TRBV10-3 TGTGCCATCAGCAGGGAAAGGAACACCGGGGAGCTGTTTTTT CAISRERNTGELFF
NA TRBJ2-1 TRBD1 TRBV3-1/TRBV3-2 TGTGCCAGCGCACCCGAGGGGGCCAGCTCCTACAATGAGCAGTTCTTC CASAPEGASSYNEQFF
NA TRBJ2-1 TRBD1 TRBV27 TGTGCCAGCAGTTTATTGCCGGGACAGGGGGTGTATGAGCAGTTCTTC CASSLLPGQGVYEQFF
NA TRBJ1-2 NA TRBV18 TGTGCCAGCTCACCGGCCTTAACACGCACTAACTATGGCTACACCTTC CASSPALTRTNYGYTF
NA TRBJ2-2 NA TRBV11-2 TGTGCCAGCGGCCAGGGTGGGAACACCGGGGAGCTGTTTTTT CASGQGGNTGELFF
NA TRBJ1-5 NA TRBV12-3/TRBV12-4 TGTGCCAGCAACTCCGACACGAATCAGCCCCAGCATTTT CASNSDTNQPQHF
NA TRBJ2-5 TRBD2 TRBV3-1/TRBV3-2 TGTGCCAGCAGCCAAGAAGGTACTAGCGGGGCGTACCAAGAGACCCAGTACTTC CASSQEGTSGAYQETQYF
NA TRBJ1-6 TRBD1 TRBV11-2 TGTGCCAGCAGCCAACAGGGGGGTAATTCACCCCTCCACTTT CASSQQGGNSPLHF
NA TRBJ2-5 TRBD2 TRBV9 TGTGCCAGCAGCGGCCCGGGGGGACCCCAAGAGACCCAGTACTTC CASSGPGGPQETQYF
NA TRBJ2-3 NA TRBV7-2 TGTGCCAGCAGCTTAACAGGGAAAGATACGCAGTATTTT CASSLTGKDTQYF
NA TRBJ2-5 TRBD1 TRBV7-9 TGTGCCAGCAGCACGAACAGGGGGATGGAAGAGACCCAGTACTTC CASSTNRGMEETQYF
NA TRBJ1-3 NA TRBV19 TGTGCCAGTAGTGCCGACAGAGACTCTGGAAACACCATATATTTT CASSADRDSGNTIYF
NA TRBJ2-2 TRBD2 TRBV6-4 TGTGCCAGCAGTGCGGGGGGGCGCTCGGAGACTAGTATCCCCGGGGAGCTGTTTTTT CASSAGGRSETSIPGELFF